This TCR beta chain was found in a study of cytomegalovirus exposure and HLA in healthy donors. Overall study context: The use of the same platform for the 120 or so validation repertoires and the roughly 680 first-cohort repertoires was reported by a later analysis.

While the first cohort had around 700 subjects, the donors belonged to the separate validation cohort of 100 to 150 subjects. Concerning this clone itself: Its target is unknown.

Study-wide findings and caveats: As confirmed in vitro, three CMV-associated chains were specific for CMV antigens. Researchers counted around 150 TCR beta chains as cytomegalovirus-associated.

Only in-frame clones appear in the TCRdb table, and some are missing; sequencing was by immunoSEQ multiplex PCR. The repertoire consists of 85,000 to 90,000 clones, with 96% occurring once and the leading ten covering roughly 0.82%. V shed 4 bases, J shed 1 base, and the junction held 3 bases outside the gene matches. The CDR3 has 15 residues. CDR1 is LNHDA, CDR2 SQIVND, per germline (reference sequence). The receptor's source is a young man in good health and CMV-seronegative. The chain combines TRBV19 with TRBJ2-3, with 9 nucleotides matching TRBD2. Material: PBMCs. The CDR3 coding sequence is TGTGCCAGTAGTACCCGGACTAGCGGCACAGATACGCAGTATTTT. It specifies CASSTRTSGTDTQYF.